Presented here are 22 T cell receptor beta chains from one specimen sequenced in a study of radiotherapy plus CTLA-4 blockade in lung cancer. TCRdb's table, derived via immunoSEQ multiplex PCR, lists solely in-frame clones and lacks some. The top ten hold 3% to 4% of the sample, which has some 110,000 clones, roughly 77% seen once. Here the sequenced sample was peripheral blood, taken from a patient treated with radiotherapy plus ipilimumab. These receptors were taken from a human donor with non-small cell lung cancer that progressed on radiotherapy plus ipilimumab. Some clones in this sample may be carry-over from other donors' samples.

This chain joins TRBV15 and TRBJ1-4, with 8 positions matching TRBD1. Germline V lookup: CDR1 LNHNV, CDR2 YYDKDF (reference sequence). V shed 4 bases and J 8 bases; nucleotides not matched to a gene: 9. The CDR3 has 15 residues. DNA of the CDR3: TGTGCCACCAGCATTGGGACAGGAGGGGGGGAAAAACTGTTTTTT. Residues: CATSIGTGGGEKLFF.

The chain joins TRBV6-5 to TRBJ2-1; 12 bases are a match to TRBD2. Germline lookup yields CDR1 MNHEY and CDR2 SVGAGI. The CDR3 consists of 15 residues. Losses at the gene ends were 6 bases for V and 6 bases for J; bases not matched to a gene: 6. CDR3 in amino acids: CASRQLAGGGNEQFF. The CDR3 nucleotides read TGTGCCAGCAGACAACTAGCGGGGGGAGGCAATGAGCAGTTCTTC.

The rearrangement links TRBV11-3 to TRBJ2-1, with 8 bases that match TRBD1. With V trimmed by 5 bases and J by 9 bases, 12 bases remained unmatched. The CDR3 runs 15 residues. The germline gives CDR1 SGHNT, CDR2 YENEEA. In nucleotides, the CDR3 is TGTGCCAGCAGCCGAGGAGGCCAGGGGGCTGGTGAGCAGTTCTTC. This encodes CASSRGGQGAGEQFF.

V usage is TRBV18 and J usage is TRBJ1-1; D uncertain. CDR1 is KGHSH, CDR2 LQKENI, per germline. The germline V and J ends were trimmed by 2 bases and 0 bases, with 4 bases remaining between them. There are 13 residues in the CDR3. The CDR3 DNA is TGTGCCAGCTCACCAGCGATGAACACTGAAGCTTTCTTT. Protein: CASSPAMNTEAFF.

This clone was seen a handful of times. The chain uses TRBV19 and TRBJ1-6, with TRBD1 as a possible D gene (5 bases). The CDR3 totals 15 residues. V lost 2 bases to trimming and J lost 7 bases, with 12 bases between them. CDR1 and CDR2 from the germline V gene are LNHDA and SQIVND (reference sequence). The CDR3 reads CASSILGDPNSPLHF. The DNA for the CDR3 is TGTGCCAGTAGTATATTAGGGGATCCCAATTCACCCCTCCACTTT.

The chain has TRBV4-3 and TRBJ2-3; the D gene is possibly TRBD1 (5 bases). The CDR3 totals 16 residues. The V and J ends lost 7 bases and 2 bases respectively, with 19 bases between them. From germline, CDR1 is LGHNA and CDR2 YSLEER. CDR3 loop: CASTPNRQNNTDTQYF. CDR3 nucleotide sequence: TGCGCCAGCACACCTAATCGACAGAATAACACAGATACGCAGTATTTT.

This clone was seen a single time. The rearrangement uses TRBV2 and TRBJ1-2; 7 nucleotides line up with TRBD1. The CDR3 runs to 15 residues. The junction had 10 bases not matched to a gene; V was cut back by 7 bases and J by 2 bases. CDR1 is SNHLY, CDR2 FYNNEI, per germline. CDR3: CASNLYRGRNYGYTF. The CDR3 DNA sequence: TGTGCCAGCAACCTCTACAGGGGCCGCAACTATGGCTACACCTTC. Full variable domain (rest looked up from reference TRBV2 and TRBJ1-2): EPEVTQTPSHQVTQMGQEVILRCVPISNHLYFYWYRQILGQKVEFLVSFYNNEISEKSEIFDDQFSVERPDGSNFTLKIRSTKLEDSAMYFCASNLYRGRNYGYTFGSGTRLTVV.

The J gene is TRBJ1-1, the V gene TRBV19; D is unresolved. There are 15 residues in the CDR3. V lost 5 bases, J lost 2 bases, and 15 bases lay in between. Germline CDR1 is LNHDA and CDR2 is SQIVND (reference sequence). The CDR3: CASSLRHEYNTEAFF. In nucleotides, the CDR3 is TGTGCCAGTAGTTTAAGACACGAATATAACACTGAAGCTTTCTTT.

V gene TRBV9 combines with J gene TRBJ2-7, with 7 nucleotides matching TRBD1. V was pared by 0 bases and J by 2 bases, with 5 bases of the junction left unmatched. Germline V gene lookup returns CDR1 SGDLS and CDR2 YYNGEE. The CDR3 consists of 15 residues. The CDR3 loop is CASSVATGDTYEQYF. DNA for the CDR3: TGTGCCAGCAGCGTAGCCACAGGGGACACCTACGAGCAGTACTTC.

This chain joins TRBV7-2 and TRBJ2-7; D not certain. The germline V gene encodes CDR1 SGHTA and CDR2 FQGNSA. CDR3 length: 14 residues. Trimming cost V 5 bases and J 7 bases, with 18 bases left between them. The CDR3 nucleotides read TGTGCCAGCAGCCCACCCCCAGGTGCTAAAGAGCAGTACTTC. Protein sequence: CASSPPPGAKEQYF. The full variable domain, rest sourced from reference TRBV7-2 and TRBJ2-7, is GAGVSQSPSNKVTEKGKDVELRCDPISGHTALYWYRQSLGQGLEFLIYFQGNSAPDKSGLPSDRFSAERTGGSVSTLTIQRTQQEDSAVYLCASSPPPGAKEQYFGPGTRLTVT.

This chain links TRBV27 with TRBJ2-7; 7 bases agree with TRBD1. The germline CDR1 and CDR2 sequences are MNHEY and SMNVEV (reference sequence). Trimming cost V 6 bases and J 1 base; bases outside gene matches: 12. The CDR3 covers 16 residues. CDR3: CASSWSRGRKSYEQYF. The CDR3 DNA reads as TGTGCCAGCAGCTGGAGTAGGGGGCGCAAGTCCTACGAGCAGTACTTC.

The chain is built from TRBV11-2 and TRBJ1-4; no definite D call. Trimming cost V 5 bases and J 11 bases, with 15 bases left between them. Germline V gene data show CDR1 as SGHAT and CDR2 as FQNNGV. The length of the CDR3 is 13 residues. The CDR3 sequence is CASSHPAASKLFF. As DNA, the CDR3 is TGTGCCAGCAGCCATCCGGCTGCGTCCAAACTGTTTTTT.

The chain is built from TRBV7-2 and TRBJ1-5; D call uncertain. Germline values: CDR1 SGHTA, CDR2 FQGNSA. There are 13 residues in the CDR3. The V end was cut by 2 bases, the J end by 1 base, with 3 bases between. The CDR3 DNA is TGTGCCAGCAGCTTAAGAAGCAATCAGCCCCAGCATTTT. Its translation is CASSLRSNQPQHF.

This sequence joins TRBV5-4 and TRBJ1-1; 10 bases line up with TRBD1. Germline V gene data show CDR1 as SGHNT and CDR2 as YYREEE (reference sequence). This CDR3 has 19 residues. The V gene end was trimmed by 0 bases and the J gene end by 0 bases; junction bases not matched to a gene: 11. The CDR3 here is CASSLDERDRGPLNTEAFF. Written as DNA, the CDR3 is TGTGCCAGCAGCTTGGACGAGAGGGACAGGGGCCCCCTGAACACTGAAGCTTTCTTT.

This chain links TRBV15 with TRBJ1-5, with a tentative D call TRBD1 (6 bases). Germline values: CDR1 LNHNV, CDR2 YYDKDF (reference sequence). V was cut by 0 bases and J by 6 bases, with 15 bases left in between. CDR3 size: 16 residues. Here the CDR3 reads CATSREGSRGRQPQHF. For the CDR3, the DNA is TGTGCCACCAGCAGAGAGGGTAGCAGGGGCCGTCAGCCCCAGCATTTT.

The chain employs TRBV7-2 and TRBJ1-4, with TRBD1 matching over 9 bases. Germline lookup yields CDR1 SGHTA and CDR2 FQGNSA. V was pared by 5 bases and J by 8 bases, with 12 bases of the junction left unmatched. The CDR3 totals 16 residues. This CDR3 is CASSDRAGTGREKLFF. The CDR3 DNA reads TGTGCCAGCAGCGACCGAGCCGGGACAGGGAGGGAAAAACTGTTTTTT.

This chain uses TRBV7-2 with TRBJ1-1; D is possibly TRBD1 (6 bases). The CDR3 contains 15 residues. Germline-derived CDR1 and CDR2 are SGHTA and FQGNSA. V was shortened by 4 bases and J by 4 bases, with 16 bases between the two germline ends. CDR3: CASSSSVGGRTEAFF. The DNA of the CDR3 is TGTGCCAGCAGCTCAAGTGTAGGGGGTCGCACTGAAGCTTTCTTT.

This clone was picked up one time. The rearrangement uses TRBV2 and TRBJ2-5; a weak D match, TRBD2 (6 bases). This CDR3 comprises 14 residues. V shed 4 bases and J shed 5 bases, with 14 bases lying between them. CDR1 and CDR2 (germline): SNHLY, FYNNEI. CDR3 amino acids: CASSGGTAAETQYF. In DNA, the CDR3 is TGTGCCAGCAGTGGAGGGACTGCCGCTGAGACCCAGTACTTC.

This clone has a handful of counts. The chain links TRBV13 to TRBJ2-7; 7 bases map to TRBD2. The CDR3 length is 14 residues. Unmatched junction bases numbered 8, after V lost 4 bases and J lost 5 bases. Germline-derived CDR1 and CDR2 are PRHDT and FYEKMQ (reference sequence). CDR3: CASSSGTGGDEQYF. The CDR3 DNA sequence: TGTGCCAGCAGCTCCGGGACGGGAGGCGACGAGCAGTACTTC.

J is TRBJ1-5 and V is TRBV15; D gene ambiguous. CDR1 and CDR2 (germline): LNHNV, YYDKDF (reference sequence). The CDR3 spans 15 residues. Trimming cost V 0 bases and J 4 bases, with 10 bases left between them. CDR3 sequence: CATSRDGYTNQPQHF. The CDR3 DNA is TGTGCCACCAGCAGAGATGGTTATACGAATCAGCCCCAGCATTTT.

The J gene is TRBJ2-5, the V gene TRBV27, with D possibly called TRBD1 or TRBD2 (5 bases each). Trimming shortened V by 4 bases and J by 5 bases, and 17 bases separated the two germline ends. The CDR3 is made up of 15 amino acids. Per the germline V gene, CDR1 is MNHEY and CDR2 is SMNVEV (reference sequence). DNA for the CDR3: TGTGCCAGCAGTTCTATGTGGGGGTTTGGGGAGACCCAGTACTTC. This sequence encodes CASSSMWGFGETQYF.

J is TRBJ2-1 and V is TRBV7-3, with D uncertain. Germline V gene data show CDR1 as SGHTA and CDR2 as FQGTGA. The CDR3 loop spans 15 amino acids. The V end lost 5 bases, the J end lost 6 bases, and 17 bases lay between the germline ends. The CDR3 spells CASSPNALTANEQFF. The CDR3 DNA follows: TGTGCCAGCAGCCCTAACGCCCTTACGGCCAATGAGCAGTTCTTC.